One and the same sample provided the 23 T cell receptor beta chains below, sequenced in a study of technical replicates of blood from a handful of donors. TCRdb's copy holds only in-frame clones and misses some; the assay was immunoSEQ multiplex PCR. Of fewer than 90,000 clones in the sample, around 94% were seen once. Sequencing input: T cells isolated from PBMCs. The receptor set was obtained from a human donor in good health.

This chain connects TRBV9 to TRBJ1-2, with 8 bases fitting TRBD1. CDR1 SGDLS and CDR2 YYNGEE come from the germline V gene. The CDR3 has 14 residues. The ends lost 3 bases at V and 3 bases at J; junction bases unmatched: 4. Written as DNA, the CDR3 is TGTGCCAGCAGCGCCGGGACAGGCGACTATGGCTACACCTTC. Amino acids: CASSAGTGDYGYTF.

The chain recombines TRBV11-2 with TRBJ1-1; weak D call: TRBD1 (5 bases). The CDR3 loop spans 15 amino acids. Germline lookup yields CDR1 SGHAT and CDR2 FQNNGV. Trimming removed 6 bases at V and 1 base at J, with 15 bases between. CDR3 DNA: TGTGCCAGCAGTACGTGGGGCAGACAGAACACTGAAGCTTTCTTT. It encodes CASSTWGRQNTEAFF.

J is TRBJ2-3 and V is TRBV5-1; 12 bases map to TRBD2. Per germline, CDR1 SGHRS and CDR2 YFSETQ. The CDR3 runs 18 residues. J was trimmed by 4 bases and V by 5 bases; bases with no gene match: 14. CDR3 amino acids: CASRGLAGGPISPDTQYF. CDR3 nucleotides: TGCGCCAGCAGAGGTCTAGCGGGAGGGCCAATCTCACCAGATACGCAGTATTTT.

The CDR3: CSARWGQAGQPQHF. DNA of the CDR3: TGCAGCGCTCGTTGGGGGCAGGCAGGACAGCCCCAGCATTTT. This chain joins TRBV29-1 and TRBJ1-5; the D gene is possibly TRBD1 (6 bases). The V gene lost 7 bases and the J gene lost 7 bases, with 20 bases spanning the gap. The germline V gene has CDR1 SQVTM and CDR2 ANQGSEA. This CDR3 region has 14 residues.

The chain employs TRBV19 and TRBJ2-3; 8 nucleotides align to TRBD2. V lost 5 bases to trimming and J lost 6 bases; unmatched junction nucleotides: 1. This CDR3 has 12 amino acids. The germline gives CDR1 LNHDA, CDR2 SQIVND (reference sequence). CDR3 nucleotide sequence: TGTGCCAGTAGTTTAGCGGGGGATACGCAGTATTTT. The encoded protein is CASSLAGDTQYF.

This rearrangement joins TRBV11-3 to TRBJ2-7; 7 bases align to TRBD2. The CDR3 length is 13 residues. CDR1 and CDR2 from the germline V gene are SGHNT and YENEEA. Trimming took 5 bases from V and 1 from J; bases not matched to a gene: 2. CDR3 bases: TGTGCCAGCAGCGAAGCGGGGTCCTACGAGCAGTACTTC. Protein: CASSEAGSYEQYF.

The V gene is TRBV10-1, the J gene TRBJ2-2, with 9 bases identical to TRBD1. The germline CDR1 and CDR2 sequences are WNHNN and SYGVQD (reference sequence). CDR3 size: 18 residues. The ends lost 2 bases at V and 1 base at J; junction bases unmatched: 8. CDR3 nucleotides: TGCGCCAGCAGTGAGAAGGGGACAGGGATAGGGAACACCGGGGAGCTGTTTTTT. It encodes CASSEKGTGIGNTGELFF.

The chain uses TRBV19 and TRBJ1-5, with 7 positions matching TRBD1. After removal of 6 bases from V and 6 bases from J, the junction contained 5 bases not matched to a gene. The CDR3 contains 13 residues. Per germline, CDR1 LNHDA and CDR2 SQIVND (reference sequence). The CDR3 DNA reads TGTGCCAGTAGAGACAGGGTTGTTCAGCCCCAGCATTTT. Encoded protein: CASRDRVVQPQHF.

The genes are TRBV4-1 and TRBJ2-3, with 12 bases matching TRBD2. V shed 0 bases, J shed 2 bases, and the junction held 3 bases outside the gene matches. This CDR3 is built from 17 residues. Germline V gene sequence: CDR1 MGHRA, CDR2 YSYEKL. The CDR3 loop reads CASSQDRLAGVTDTQYF. The CDR3 DNA is TGCGCCAGCAGCCAAGATCGACTAGCGGGGGTCACAGATACGCAGTATTTT.

The chain carries TRBV4-1 and TRBJ1-2; perhaps TRBD1 as D (6 bases). The CDR3 consists of 15 residues. The V gene lost 2 bases and the J gene lost 2 bases, with 12 bases spanning the gap. Germline V CDR1 and CDR2: MGHRA, YSYEKL. The CDR3 nucleotides are TGCGCCAGCAGCCAAACAGGGCAGGTCAACTATGGCTACACCTTC. This encodes CASSQTGQVNYGYTF.

The J gene is TRBJ1-1, the V gene TRBV6-1; D not resolved. CDR3 length: 13 amino acids. Germline V CDR1 and CDR2: MNHNS, SASEGT. V lost 7 bases and J 1 base, leaving 10 bases between the germline ends. The CDR3 DNA sequence: TGTGCCAGCAACATGAGAGGGAACACTGAAGCTTTCTTT. This gives the protein CASNMRGNTEAFF.

This rearrangement joins TRBV9 to TRBJ2-7; 9 bases match TRBD1. Germline-derived CDR1 and CDR2 are SGDLS and YYNGEE. CDR3 length: 14 residues. After removal of 0 bases from V and 6 bases from J, the junction contained 4 bases not matched to a gene. The CDR3 protein is CASSVAGTGSEQYF. The CDR3 coding sequence is TGTGCCAGCAGCGTAGCCGGGACAGGGAGCGAGCAGTACTTC.

This clone showed up just once. The CDR3 spells CASSLEGAWETQYF. The DNA of the CDR3 is TGTGCCAGCAGCTTGGAGGGGGCATGGGAGACCCAGTACTTC. The chain has TRBV7-9 and TRBJ2-5, with a tentative D call TRBD1 (7 bases). Per the germline V gene, CDR1 is SEHNR and CDR2 is FQNEAQ (reference sequence). With 3 bases removed from V and 5 bases from J, the gap between germline ends came to 13 bases. CDR3 size: 14 residues. The entire variable domain, with the rest obtained from reference TRBV7-9 and TRBJ2-5, is as follows: DTGVSQNPRHKITKRGQNVTFRCDPISEHNRLYWYRQTLGQGPEFLTYFQNEAQLEKSRLLSDRFSAERPKGSFSTLEIQRTEQGDSAMYLCASSLEGAWETQYFGPGTRLLVL.

V gene TRBV4-1 combines with J gene TRBJ1-2, with 8 bases lining up with TRBD1. This CDR3 has 16 residues. Germline V lookup: CDR1 MGHRA, CDR2 YSYEKL. J was trimmed by 5 bases and V by 4 bases; bases with no gene match: 12. In nucleotides, the CDR3 is TGCGCCAGCAGCCGCCCGGGACAGGTAGGAAGATATGGCTACACCTTC. Amino acid sequence: CASSRPGQVGRYGYTF.

The genes are TRBV7-9 and TRBJ2-2; perhaps TRBD2 as D (5 bases). The CDR3 length is 19 residues. Trimming cost V 1 base and J 2 bases, with 20 bases left between them. CDR1 is SEHNR, CDR2 FQNEAQ, per germline (reference sequence). The CDR3 is CASSLGGGLPTRNTGELFF. CDR3 coding DNA: TGTGCCAGCAGCTTAGGAGGTGGACTCCCGACCAGAAACACCGGGGAGCTGTTTTTT.

The chain has TRBV7-2 and TRBJ2-7, with 7 bases fitting TRBD2. This CDR3 is built from 13 residues. In germline, CDR1 is SGHTA, CDR2 FQGNSA. V trimming: 5 bases; J trimming: 9 bases; junction bases outside the gene matches: 10. The CDR3 bases are TGTGCCAGCAGCCCCCCGGGGAGGGCTATGCAGTACTTC. It is translated as CASSPPGRAMQYF.

The V gene is TRBV6-6, the J gene TRBJ1-1; a possible D gene is TRBD1 (5 bases). The CDR3 is 15 residues long. Germline CDR1 reads MNHNY; CDR2 reads SVGAGI (reference sequence). V shed 3 bases and J shed 2 bases, with 13 bases lying between them. The CDR3 DNA reads as TGTGCCAGCAGTTATTGGTTCGGGGGAAACACTGAAGCTTTCTTT. Translation: CASSYWFGGNTEAFF.

This chain links TRBV2 with TRBJ2-3; tentative D call: TRBD1 (6 bases). Looked up from germline, CDR1 is SNHLY and CDR2 is FYNNEI. This CDR3 region has 13 residues. V was pared by 4 bases and J by 4 bases, with 9 bases between. CDR3 in DNA: TGTGCCAGCAGTGTTCAGGGGTCAGATACGCAGTATTTT. Translating gives CASSVQGSDTQYF.

As concerns this clone: The junction and the germline gene differ at one end; a read error may be behind it. The rearrangement uses TRBV11-2 and TRBJ1-4; perhaps TRBD1 as D (6 bases). Germline CDR1 SGHAT, CDR2 FQNNGV. This CDR3 is built from 11 residues. CDR3 coding DNA: TGTGCCAGCAGCTTAGGGGGACAATTAAAATTT. It yields the protein CASSLGGQLKF.

This chain links TRBV7-2 with TRBJ1-6; D gene uncertain. V lost 2 bases, J lost 3 bases, and 5 bases lay in between. CDR3 length equals 14 residues. Germline CDR1 is SGHTA and CDR2 is FQGNSA. The DNA for the CDR3 is TGTGCCAGCAGCTTATACAGCTATAATTCACCCCTCCACTTT. The encoded protein is CASSLYSYNSPLHF.

The rearrangement joins TRBV7-9 to TRBJ1-1; no clear D. With 4 bases removed from V and 4 bases from J, the gap between germline ends came to 10 bases. Germline CDR1 is SEHNR and CDR2 is FQNEAQ (reference sequence). CDR3 length: 13 residues. This CDR3 reads CASSWGGPTEAFF. Here the CDR3 DNA reads TGTGCCAGCAGCTGGGGAGGACCCACTGAAGCTTTCTTT.

In its sample, this clone was seen once. The rearrangement uses TRBV7-9 and TRBJ1-2; D gene ambiguous. V dropped 10 bases and J dropped 1 base, with 13 bases sitting between them. This CDR3 region has 13 residues. Germline-derived CDR1 and CDR2 are SEHNR and FQNEAQ (reference sequence). CDR3 amino acids: CATYVEFNYGYTF. DNA of the CDR3: TGTGCCACCTATGTCGAATTTAACTATGGCTACACCTTC.

The chain recombines TRBV7-9 with TRBJ2-2, with D perhaps TRBD1 (5 bases). Trimming cost V 2 bases and J 1 base, with 11 bases left between them. The CDR3 is 16 residues long. The germline CDR1 and CDR2 sequences are SEHNR and FQNEAQ (reference sequence). The CDR3 reads CASSLYGRVNTGELFF. The CDR3 DNA reads TGTGCCAGCAGCTTATATGGCAGGGTGAACACCGGGGAGCTGTTTTTT.